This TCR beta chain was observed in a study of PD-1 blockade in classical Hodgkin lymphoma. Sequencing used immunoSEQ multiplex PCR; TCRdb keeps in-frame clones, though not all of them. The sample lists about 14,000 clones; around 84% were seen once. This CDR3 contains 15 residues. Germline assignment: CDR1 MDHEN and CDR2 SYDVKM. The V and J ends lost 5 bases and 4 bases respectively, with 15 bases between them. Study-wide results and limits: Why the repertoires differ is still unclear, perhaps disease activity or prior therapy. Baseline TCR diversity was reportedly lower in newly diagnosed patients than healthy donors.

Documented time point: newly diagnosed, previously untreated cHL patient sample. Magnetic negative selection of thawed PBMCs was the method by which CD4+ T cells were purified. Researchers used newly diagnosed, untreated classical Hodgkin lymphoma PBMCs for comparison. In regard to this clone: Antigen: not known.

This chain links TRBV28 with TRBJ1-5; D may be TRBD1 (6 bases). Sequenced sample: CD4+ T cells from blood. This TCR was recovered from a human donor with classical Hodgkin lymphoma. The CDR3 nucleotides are TGTGCCAGCAGTAACCCAGGGGCCGGAAATCAGCCCCAGCATTTT. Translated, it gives CASSNPGAGNQPQHF.